What follows are 21 T cell receptor beta chains derived from one specimen sequenced in a study of shared clonotypes between healthy human individuals (dated by TCRdb to between 2020 and 2021). Libraries came from the immunoSEQ multiplex PCR assay. TCRdb retrieved this table from immuneACCESS and kept in-frame rearrangements only. Not all clones are present; in checked studies, unresolved V genes account for under half, and no reason is known for the remainder. Within this sample are some 2,000,000 clones, with approximately 94% of them counted one time only. The ten largest clonotypes hold 0.1% to 0.15% of the sample. The specimen sequenced was naive CD4+ T cells sorted from blood. The label giving this sample's cell subset or site can be read as: CD45RA+ positively selected. The receptors here all came from a man in his late teens or twenties in good health.

The chain links TRBV28 to TRBJ2-7, with D hard to call. This CDR3 is 12 amino acids long. CDR1 MDHEN and CDR2 SYDVKM come from the germline V gene. V lost 4 bases and J lost 3, with 7 bases in between. In nucleotides, the CDR3 is TGTGCCAGCAGTTCAGCTAACTACGAGCAGTACTTC. Translating gives CASSSANYEQYF.

Comment on this clone: Other nucleotide sequences in the sample specify the same CDR3. The V and J genes are TRBV5-1 and TRBJ1-6; 8 bases agree with TRBD1. Germline V gene data show CDR1 as SGHRS and CDR2 as YFSETQ. Trimming removed 4 bases from V and 6 bases from J; junction bases left unmatched: 6. This CDR3 has 15 amino acids. The CDR3 spells CASSPGTGGNSPLHF. DNA of the CDR3: TGCGCCAGCAGCCCCGGGACAGGTGGTAATTCACCCCTCCACTTT.

The genes are TRBV9 and TRBJ1-1, with a possible D match to TRBD1 (6 bases). The germline V gene has CDR1 SGDLS and CDR2 YYNGEE. Trimming cost V 5 bases and J 10 bases, with 27 bases left between them. This CDR3 contains 16 residues. Written as DNA, the CDR3 is TGTGCCAGCAGTTCCCCGGGCCCTGGGGGCGGGGCGGGAGCTTTCTTT. As protein: CASSSPGPGGGAGAFF.

On this clone: Other nucleotide sequences in the sample specify the same CDR3. V usage is TRBV7-2 and J usage is TRBJ2-7; 9 bases fit TRBD2. Trimming removed 2 bases from V and 2 bases from J; junction bases left unmatched: 1. Per germline, CDR1 SGHTA and CDR2 FQGNSA. CDR3 length: 14 residues. The CDR3 is CASSLQRGAYEQYF. The CDR3 DNA is TGTGCCAGCAGCTTACAGCGGGGGGCCTACGAGCAGTACTTC.

The J gene is TRBJ2-3, the V gene TRBV28; D may be TRBD2 (6 bases). Trimming removed 3 bases from V and 6 bases from J, with 13 bases in between. CDR1 is MDHEN, CDR2 SYDVKM, per germline. The CDR3 has 14 residues. CDR3 nucleotides: TGTGCCAGCAGTTTGGGGGGTTCTGGGGATACGCAGTATTTT. It specifies CASSLGGSGDTQYF.

The rearrangement links TRBV9 to TRBJ1-1; D is unresolved. CDR1 and CDR2 from the germline V gene are SGDLS and YYNGEE. Trimming took 3 bases from V and 4 from J, leaving 16 bases between them. The CDR3 spans 15 residues. CDR3 coding DNA: TGTGCCAGCAGCGCGCAACCCGTTGGGTTCACTGAAGCTTTCTTT. Its translation is CASSAQPVGFTEAFF. Full variable domain (missing parts from reference TRBV9 and TRBJ1-1): DSGVTQTPKHLITATGQRVTLRCSPRSGDLSVYWYQQSLDQGLQFLIQYYNGEERAKGNILERFSAQQFPDLHSELNLSSLELGDSALYFCASSAQPVGFTEAFFGQGTRLTVV.

The chain couples TRBV18 to TRBJ1-6, with a tentative D call TRBD1 (5 bases). The CDR3 loop spans 14 amino acids. Trimming left V 0 bases short and J 9 bases short, with 9 bases between. The germline V gene encodes CDR1 KGHSH and CDR2 LQKENI. The CDR3 region is CASSPPNRSSPLHF. DNA of the CDR3: TGTGCCAGCTCACCACCGAACAGGTCTTCACCCCTCCACTTT.

The chain recombines TRBV18 with TRBJ2-1, with D possibly matching TRBD2 (6 bases). Germline V lookup: CDR1 KGHSH, CDR2 LQKENI. This CDR3 contains 18 residues. V was cut by 2 bases and J by 2 bases, with 19 bases left in between. This CDR3 reads CASSPGGGGGFAYNEQFF. CDR3 nucleotide sequence: TGTGCCAGCTCACCAGGGGGAGGCGGCGGGTTCGCCTACAATGAGCAGTTCTTC. Supplemented by reference TRBV18 and TRBJ2-1, the full variable domain reads NAGVMQNPRHLVRRRGQEARLRCSPMKGHSHVYWYRQLPEEGLKFMVYLQKENIIDESGMPKERFSAEFPKEGPSILRIQQVVRGDSAAYFCASSPGGGGGFAYNEQFFGPGTRLTVL.

V gene TRBV7-9 combines with J gene TRBJ2-5; perhaps TRBD1 as D (6 bases). With 5 bases removed from V and 4 bases from J, the gap between germline ends came to 20 bases. The germline gives CDR1 SEHNR, CDR2 FQNEAQ (reference sequence). The CDR3 is 16 amino acids. Here the CDR3 DNA reads TGTGCCAGCAGCCCCTACAGGGACCGGGACGGAGAGACCCAGTACTTC. Translation gives CASSPYRDRDGETQYF.

The genes are TRBV30 and TRBJ2-7; D is perhaps TRBD1 (6 bases). Trimming left V 4 bases short and J 5 bases short, with 21 bases between. Germline-derived CDR1 and CDR2 are GTSNPN and SVGIG (reference sequence). CDR3 size: 15 residues. Here the CDR3 reads CAWKAQGGSGHEQYF. The DNA of the CDR3 is TGTGCCTGGAAAGCACAGGGTGGCTCGGGTCACGAGCAGTACTTC.

J is TRBJ2-3 and V is TRBV4-1, with 12 bases aligning to TRBD2. The CDR3 length is 16 residues. Looked up from germline, CDR1 is MGHRA and CDR2 is YSYEKL. V lost 4 bases to trimming and J lost 3 bases; unmatched junction nucleotides: 5. DNA of the CDR3: TGCGCCAGCAGCCCGACTAGCGGGAGAGGTACAGATACGCAGTATTTT. Translation gives CASSPTSGRGTDTQYF.

The chain employs TRBV28 and TRBJ2-7; 7 bases align to TRBD1. In germline, CDR1 is MDHEN, CDR2 SYDVKM. The CDR3 consists of 15 residues. Trimming took 5 bases from V and 4 from J; bases not matched to a gene: 11. The DNA for the CDR3 is TGTGCCAGCAGTCCGACGGGACAGACGGGGTACGAGCAGTACTTC. It specifies CASSPTGQTGYEQYF.

The genes are TRBV14 and TRBJ2-2; TRBD1 matches at 8 bases. There are 16 residues in the CDR3. V lost 3 bases to trimming and J lost 0 bases; unmatched junction nucleotides: 3. From germline, CDR1 is SGHDN and CDR2 FVKESK. The CDR3 DNA reads TGTGCCAGCAGCCAGGCAGGGGGCTCGAACACCGGGGAGCTGTTTTTT. Translation: CASSQAGGSNTGELFF.

This clone appeared a few times. This chain connects TRBV7-9 to TRBJ2-7; the D gene could be TRBD1 or TRBD2 (5 bases each). The CDR3 consists of 13 residues. V lost 5 bases, J lost 4 bases, and 12 bases lay in between. Germline V CDR1 and CDR2: SEHNR, FQNEAQ (reference sequence). CDR3 sequence (DNA): TGTGCCAGCAGCCCCTTAGAGGGGTACGAGCAGTACTTC. Amino acids: CASSPLEGYEQYF.

The chain recombines TRBV29-1 with TRBJ1-1; 9 bases fit TRBD1. J lost 11 bases, V lost 5 bases, and 12 bases had no gene match. Germline V CDR1 and CDR2: SQVTM, ANQGSEA. This CDR3 has 13 amino acids. The CDR3 DNA follows: TGCAGCGTTTCTGGACAGGGGCCTGTTGGGGCTTTCTTT. Protein: CSVSGQGPVGAFF.

The chain recombines TRBV7-2 with TRBJ2-1; weak D call: TRBD2 (7 bases). This CDR3 is 16 amino acids long. Germline V gives CDR1 SGHTA, CDR2 FQGNSA. V was trimmed by 2 bases and J by 0 bases, leaving 11 bases between them. CDR3 nucleotide sequence: TGTGCCAGCAGCTTATGGGGGGGCCTCTCCTACAATGAGCAGTTCTTC. Its protein product is CASSLWGGLSYNEQFF.

The chain links TRBV28 to TRBJ1-1; possible D gene TRBD1, 5 bases. Germline-derived CDR1 and CDR2 are MDHEN and SYDVKM. Trimming stripped 5 bases from V and 5 bases from J, with 18 bases between. The CDR3 sequence is 15 residues long. CDR3 DNA: TGTGCCAGCAGTAAAGACAGCCTTCTCCGGACTGAAGCTTTCTTT. Encoded protein: CASSKDSLLRTEAFF.

The chain recombines TRBV30 with TRBJ2-3; 11 nucleotides align to TRBD2. The germline gives CDR1 GTSNPN, CDR2 SVGIG (reference sequence). This CDR3 has 18 residues. The J segment lost 0 bases and the V segment lost 0 bases, leaving 8 bases of the junction unmatched. CDR3 sequence reads: CAWSVGLAGTASTDTQYF. The CDR3 nucleotides are TGTGCCTGGAGTGTTGGACTAGCGGGCACGGCTAGCACAGATACGCAGTATTTT.

V gene TRBV5-4 combines with J gene TRBJ2-3; tentatively, D is TRBD1 or TRBD2 (6 bases each). Germline V gives CDR1 SGHNT, CDR2 YYREEE (reference sequence). This CDR3 is 14 amino acids long. V was pared by 1 base and J by 6 bases, with 12 bases between. The CDR3 sequence is CASSLRGQGDTQYF. The DNA for the CDR3 is TGTGCCAGCAGCTTGCGGGGGCAAGGGGATACGCAGTATTTT. The full variable domain, its missing parts supplied by reference TRBV5-4 and TRBJ2-3, is ETGVTQSPTHLIKTRGQQVTLRCSSQSGHNTVSWYQQALGQGPQFIFQYYREEENGRGNFPPRFSGLQFPNYSSELNVNALELDDSALYLCASSLRGQGDTQYFGPGTRLTVL.

The chain couples TRBV5-1 to TRBJ1-1, with D maybe TRBD1 (5 bases). The CDR3 length is 15 residues. Germline CDR1 SGHRS, CDR2 YFSETQ. With 0 bases removed from V and 2 bases from J, the gap between germline ends came to 11 bases. The CDR3 sequence: CASSLDPRENTEAFF. CDR3 nucleotide sequence: TGCGCCAGCAGCTTGGATCCCAGGGAAAACACTGAAGCTTTCTTT.

The chain carries TRBV25-1 and TRBJ1-6, with D hard to call. Germline V gives CDR1 MGHDK, CDR2 SYGVNS. The V end was cut by 8 bases, the J end by 13 bases, with 15 bases between. This CDR3 is 12 amino acids long. The DNA for the CDR3 is TGTGCCAGCCGCGATTGGGTAGGGCCCCTCCACTTT. Protein: CASRDWVGPLHF.